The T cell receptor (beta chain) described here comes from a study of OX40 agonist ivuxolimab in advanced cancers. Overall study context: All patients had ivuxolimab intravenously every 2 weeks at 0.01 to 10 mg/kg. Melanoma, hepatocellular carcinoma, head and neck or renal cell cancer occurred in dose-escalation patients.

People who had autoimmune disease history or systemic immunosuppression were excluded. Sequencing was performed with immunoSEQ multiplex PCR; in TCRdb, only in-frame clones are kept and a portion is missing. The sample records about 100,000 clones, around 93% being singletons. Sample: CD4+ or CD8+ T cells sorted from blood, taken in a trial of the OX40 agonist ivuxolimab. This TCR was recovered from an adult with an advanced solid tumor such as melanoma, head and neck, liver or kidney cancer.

CDR3 DNA sequence: TGTGCCAGCAGGGGGGGCGAGTACGCTGAAGCTTTCTTT. Encoded protein: CASRGGEYAEAFF. The J gene is TRBJ1-1, the V gene TRBV28, with TRBD1 as a possible D gene (6 bases). Germline V CDR1 and CDR2: MDHEN, SYDVKM. CDR3 size: 13 residues. The V and J ends lost 6 bases and 6 bases respectively, with 14 bases between them.